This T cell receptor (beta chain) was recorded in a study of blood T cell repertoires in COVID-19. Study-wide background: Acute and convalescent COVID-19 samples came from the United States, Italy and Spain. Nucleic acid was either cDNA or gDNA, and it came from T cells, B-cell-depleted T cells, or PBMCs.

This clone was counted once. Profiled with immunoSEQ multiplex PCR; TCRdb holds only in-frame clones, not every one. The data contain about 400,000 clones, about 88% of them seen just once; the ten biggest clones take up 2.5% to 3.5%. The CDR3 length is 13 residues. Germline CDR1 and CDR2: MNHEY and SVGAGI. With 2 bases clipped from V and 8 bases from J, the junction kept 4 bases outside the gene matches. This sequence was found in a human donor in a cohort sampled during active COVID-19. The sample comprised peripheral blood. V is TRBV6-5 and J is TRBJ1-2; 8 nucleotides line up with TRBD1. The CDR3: CASSYTDRVGYTF. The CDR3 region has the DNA TGTGCCAGCAGTTACACGGACAGGGTCGGCTACACCTTC.